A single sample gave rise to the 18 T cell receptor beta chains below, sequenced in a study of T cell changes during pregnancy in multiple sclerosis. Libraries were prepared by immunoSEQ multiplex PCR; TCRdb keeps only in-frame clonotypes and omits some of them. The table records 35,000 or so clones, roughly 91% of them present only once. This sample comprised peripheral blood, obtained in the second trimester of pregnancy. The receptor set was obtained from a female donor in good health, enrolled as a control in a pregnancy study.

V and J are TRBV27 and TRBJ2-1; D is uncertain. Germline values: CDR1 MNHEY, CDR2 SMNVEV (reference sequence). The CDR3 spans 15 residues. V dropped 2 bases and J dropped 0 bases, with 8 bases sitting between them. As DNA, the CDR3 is TGTGCCAGCAGTTTAACGGTGAGCTCCTACAATGAGCAGTTCTTC. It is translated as CASSLTVSSYNEQFF.

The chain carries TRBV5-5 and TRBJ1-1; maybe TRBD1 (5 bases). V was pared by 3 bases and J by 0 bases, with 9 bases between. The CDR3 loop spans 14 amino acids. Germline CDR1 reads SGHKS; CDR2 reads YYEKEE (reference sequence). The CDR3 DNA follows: TGTGCCAGCAGCTCCAGGGAAATGAACACTGAAGCTTTCTTT. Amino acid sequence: CASSSREMNTEAFF.

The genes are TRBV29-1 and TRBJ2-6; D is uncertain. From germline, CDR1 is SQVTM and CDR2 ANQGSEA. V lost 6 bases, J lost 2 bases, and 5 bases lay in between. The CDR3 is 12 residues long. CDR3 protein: CSVDTGANVLTF. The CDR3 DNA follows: TGCAGCGTCGACACTGGGGCCAACGTCCTGACTTTC.

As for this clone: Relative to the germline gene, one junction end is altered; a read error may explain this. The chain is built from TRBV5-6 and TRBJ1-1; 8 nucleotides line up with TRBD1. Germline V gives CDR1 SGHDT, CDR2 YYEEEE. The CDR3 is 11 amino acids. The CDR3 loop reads CASSYYWDRLF. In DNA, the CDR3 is TGTGCCAGCAGCTACTACTGGGACAGGCTCTTT.

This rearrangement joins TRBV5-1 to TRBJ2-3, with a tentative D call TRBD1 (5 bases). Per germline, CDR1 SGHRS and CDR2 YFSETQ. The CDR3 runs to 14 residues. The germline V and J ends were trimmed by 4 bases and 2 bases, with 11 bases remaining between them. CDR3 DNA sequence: TGCGCCAGCAGCCCCCAAGGGGCCACAGATACGCAGTATTTT. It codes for CASSPQGATDTQYF.

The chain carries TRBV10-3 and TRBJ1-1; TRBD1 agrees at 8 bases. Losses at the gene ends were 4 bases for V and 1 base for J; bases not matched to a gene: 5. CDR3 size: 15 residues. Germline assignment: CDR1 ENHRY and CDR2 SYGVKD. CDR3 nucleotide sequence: TGTGCCATCAGTGCAGACAGGGGACCGAACACTGAAGCTTTCTTT. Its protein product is CAISADRGPNTEAFF.

The CDR3 nucleotides are TGTGCCAGCAGTTTTGCAGGGCGGGGCGACACTGAAGCTTTCTTT. It codes for CASSFAGRGDTEAFF. V is TRBV27 and J is TRBJ1-1; tentative D call: TRBD1 (5 bases). Trimming took 3 bases from V and 3 from J, leaving 14 bases between them. CDR3 length: 15 amino acids. Germline V gene sequence: CDR1 MNHEY, CDR2 SMNVEV (reference sequence).

Written as DNA, the CDR3 is TGTGCCAGCTCACTTAGAGCCAGGGACCAAGAGACCCAGTACTTC. Translation: CASSLRARDQETQYF. The chain recombines TRBV18 with TRBJ2-5, with D maybe TRBD1 (5 bases). CDR3 size: 15 residues. V lost 4 bases, J lost 0 bases, and 12 bases lay in between. The V gene's germline CDR1 is KGHSH and CDR2 LQKENI.

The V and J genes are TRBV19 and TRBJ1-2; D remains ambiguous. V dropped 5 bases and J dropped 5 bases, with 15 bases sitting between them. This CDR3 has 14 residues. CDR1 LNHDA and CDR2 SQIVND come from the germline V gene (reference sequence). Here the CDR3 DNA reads TGTGCCAGTAGTCCCCCCGAGGGCCTGTATGGCTACACCTTC. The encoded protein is CASSPPEGLYGYTF.

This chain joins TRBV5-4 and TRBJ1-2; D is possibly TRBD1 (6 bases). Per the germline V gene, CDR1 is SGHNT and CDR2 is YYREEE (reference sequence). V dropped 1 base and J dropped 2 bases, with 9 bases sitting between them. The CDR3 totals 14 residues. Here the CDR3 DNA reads TGTGCCAGCAGCTTGTCAGGGGCAAACTATGGCTACACCTTC. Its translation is CASSLSGANYGYTF. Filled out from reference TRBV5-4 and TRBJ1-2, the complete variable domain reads ETGVTQSPTHLIKTRGQQVTLRCSSQSGHNTVSWYQQALGQGPQFIFQYYREEENGRGNFPPRFSGLQFPNYSSELNVNALELDDSALYLCASSLSGANYGYTFGSGTRLTVV.

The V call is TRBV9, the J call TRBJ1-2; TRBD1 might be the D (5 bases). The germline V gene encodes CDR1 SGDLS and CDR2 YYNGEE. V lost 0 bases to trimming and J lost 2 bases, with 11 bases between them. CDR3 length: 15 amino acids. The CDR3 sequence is CASSVGEGFNYGYTF. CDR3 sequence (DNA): TGTGCCAGCAGCGTAGGGGAGGGGTTCAACTATGGCTACACCTTC.

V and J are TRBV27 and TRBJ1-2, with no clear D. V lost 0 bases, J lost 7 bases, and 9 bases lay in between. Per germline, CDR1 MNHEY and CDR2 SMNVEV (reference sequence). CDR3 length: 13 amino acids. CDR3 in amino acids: CASSLSGGSGYTF. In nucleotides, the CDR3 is TGTGCCAGCAGTTTATCTGGAGGGAGTGGCTACACCTTC.

In DNA, the CDR3 is TGTGCCAGCAGTTCTTGGACAGGGAACACTGAAGCTTTCTTT. It specifies CASSSWTGNTEAFF. The chain joins TRBV27 to TRBJ1-1; 7 bases match TRBD1. This CDR3 has 14 residues. Germline lookup yields CDR1 MNHEY and CDR2 SMNVEV (reference sequence). V dropped 4 bases and J dropped 1; count of bases not matched to a gene: 3.

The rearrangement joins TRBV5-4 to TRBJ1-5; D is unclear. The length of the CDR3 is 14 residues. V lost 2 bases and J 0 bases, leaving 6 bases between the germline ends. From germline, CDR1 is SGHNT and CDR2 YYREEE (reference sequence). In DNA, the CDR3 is TGTGCCAGCAGCTTACGGGGTAGCAATCAGCCCCAGCATTTT. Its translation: CASSLRGSNQPQHF.

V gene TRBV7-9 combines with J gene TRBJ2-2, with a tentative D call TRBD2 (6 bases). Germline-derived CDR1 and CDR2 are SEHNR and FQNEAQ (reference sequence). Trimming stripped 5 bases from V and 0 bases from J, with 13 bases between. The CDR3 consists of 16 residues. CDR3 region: CASSAGPIANTGELFF. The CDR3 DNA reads TGTGCCAGCAGCGCGGGACCGATCGCGAACACCGGGGAGCTGTTTTTT.

CDR3 loop: CASGSGGPLHF. CDR3 DNA: TGTGCCAGCGGGTCCGGGGGGCCCCTCCACTTT. The V and J genes are TRBV11-2 and TRBJ1-6; weak D call: TRBD1 (5 bases). Germline V CDR1 and CDR2: SGHAT, FQNNGV. This CDR3 comprises 11 residues. V lost 8 bases to trimming and J lost 13 bases, with 12 bases between them.

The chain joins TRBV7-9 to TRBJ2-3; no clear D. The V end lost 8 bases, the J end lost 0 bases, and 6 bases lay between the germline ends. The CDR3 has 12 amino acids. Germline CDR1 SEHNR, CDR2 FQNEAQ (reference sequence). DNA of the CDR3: TGTGCCAGCCTCGGTAGCACAGATACGCAGTATTTT. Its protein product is CASLGSTDTQYF. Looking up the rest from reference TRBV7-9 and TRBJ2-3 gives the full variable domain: DTGVSQNPRHKITKRGQNVTFRCDPISEHNRLYWYRQTLGQGPEFLTYFQNEAQLEKSRLLSDRFSAERPKGSFSTLEIQRTEQGDSAMYLCASLGSTDTQYFGPGTRLTVL.

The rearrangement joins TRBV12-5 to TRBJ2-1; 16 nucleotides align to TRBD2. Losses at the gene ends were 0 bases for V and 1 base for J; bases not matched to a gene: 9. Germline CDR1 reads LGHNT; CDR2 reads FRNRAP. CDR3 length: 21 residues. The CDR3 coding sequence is TGTGCTAGTGGTTTGGTTTCTTCGGGACTAGCGGGAGGGCTATCCTACAATGAGCAGTTCTTC. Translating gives CASGLVSSGLAGGLSYNEQFF.